The 17 T cell receptor beta chains given below trace back to one sample, sequenced in a study of shared clonotypes between healthy human individuals. Terminally differentiated effector memory CD45RA+ cells were excluded by CCR7 positive selection of CD45RO-negative cells. The assay was immunoSEQ multiplex PCR, and TCRdb's table has in-frame clones only and misses some. The sample lists about 2 million clones, about 95% occurring once. Sequencing was performed on naive CD8+ T cells sorted from blood. All receptors derive from a man aged 18 to 30 in good health.

This clone was recorded only once. The J gene is TRBJ1-5, the V gene TRBV27; no clear D. V lost 6 bases to trimming and J lost 8 bases, with 17 bases between them. The CDR3 extends over 14 amino acids. CDR1 is MNHEY and CDR2 is SMNVEV in the germline V gene (reference sequence). CDR3 nucleotides: TGTGCCAGCAGGGGTTTCGGGCGCGTGGAGCCCCAGCATTTT. It specifies CASRGFGRVEPQHF.

This clone was seen just once. The chain uses TRBV6-5 and TRBJ2-6, with 8 bases fitting TRBD1. This CDR3 comprises 16 residues. V was clipped by 4 bases and J by 5 bases; unmatched bases: 7. Germline V gene sequence: CDR1 MNHEY, CDR2 SVGAGI. CDR3 loop: CASSSWTGRWANVLTF. The CDR3 DNA sequence: TGTGCCAGCAGTTCGTGGACAGGGCGGTGGGCCAACGTCCTGACTTTC.

This chain joins TRBV7-9 and TRBJ2-3; TRBD1 agrees at 11 bases. The CDR3 covers 17 residues. Looked up from germline, CDR1 is SEHNR and CDR2 is FQNEAQ (reference sequence). Trimming cost V 5 bases and J 3 bases; bases outside gene matches: 10. The CDR3 spells CASSPPPGTGGTDTQYF. The CDR3 nucleotides are TGTGCCAGCAGCCCCCCTCCCGGGACAGGGGGGACAGATACGCAGTATTTT. Based on the CDR3 plus reference TRBV7-9 and TRBJ2-3, the full variable domain is DTGVSQNPRHKITKRGQNVTFRCDPISEHNRLYWYRQTLGQGPEFLTYFQNEAQLEKSRLLSDRFSAERPKGSFSTLEIQRTEQGDSAMYLCASSPPPGTGGTDTQYFGPGTRLTVL.

This clone was recorded once. In the same sample, other DNA sequences code for this CDR3. V is TRBV9 and J is TRBJ2-7, with D unresolved. CDR1 is SGDLS, CDR2 YYNGEE, per germline. Trimming removed 5 bases at V and 1 base at J, with 10 bases between. CDR3 length equals 13 residues. As DNA, the CDR3 is TGTGCCAGCAGTGTCGGATCATCCTACGAGCAGTACTTC. It codes for CASSVGSSYEQYF.

As for this clone: This CDR3 is also generated by other DNA sequences in the sample. This chain links TRBV9 with TRBJ1-1; D remains ambiguous. This CDR3 has 13 amino acids. Trimming left V 2 bases short and J 3 bases short, with 8 bases between. From germline, CDR1 is SGDLS and CDR2 YYNGEE. The CDR3 reads CASSVEGHTEAFF. In DNA form, the CDR3 reads TGTGCCAGCAGCGTGGAGGGCCACACTGAAGCTTTCTTT.

Notes on this clone: This CDR3 is also generated by other DNA sequences in the sample. The chain is built from TRBV2 and TRBJ1-2; 8 nucleotides line up with TRBD1. The CDR3 length is 13 residues. CDR1 is SNHLY and CDR2 is FYNNEI in the germline V gene. V shed 6 bases, J shed 4 bases, and the junction held 4 bases outside the gene matches. CDR3 protein: CASSQGQVYGYTF. The CDR3 DNA sequence: TGTGCCAGCAGCCAGGGACAGGTCTATGGCTACACCTTC.

The V gene is TRBV27, the J gene TRBJ2-7, with TRBD1 as a possible D gene (5 bases). This CDR3 has 16 amino acids. Germline V gene data show CDR1 as MNHEY and CDR2 as SMNVEV (reference sequence). V was trimmed by 3 bases and J by 0 bases, leaving 15 bases between them. CDR3 nucleotide sequence: TGTGCCAGCAGTTTTTACAGGTATTCGAGCTCCTACGAGCAGTACTTC. Translated, it gives CASSFYRYSSSYEQYF.

About this clone itself: Other DNA sequences from this sample encode an identical CDR3 as well. The CDR3 loop is CASSLGGGFYEQYF. CDR3 nucleotides: TGTGCCAGCAGCTTAGGCGGGGGTTTTTACGAGCAGTACTTC. The chain combines TRBV7-9 with TRBJ2-7, with TRBD2 matching over 7 bases. Germline V gene sequence: CDR1 SEHNR, CDR2 FQNEAQ (reference sequence). The CDR3 extends over 14 amino acids. Unmatched junction bases numbered 4, after V lost 1 base and J lost 4 bases.

This chain connects TRBV7-9 to TRBJ2-5; 15 bases match TRBD2. The CDR3 consists of 17 residues. Unmatched junction bases numbered 9, after V lost 5 bases and J lost 5 bases. CDR1 and CDR2 from the germline V gene are SEHNR and FQNEAQ (reference sequence). Written as DNA, the CDR3 is TGTGCCAGCAGCCCAAGTCCCGGGACTAGCGGGAGGGAGACCCAGTACTTC. Residues: CASSPSPGTSGRETQYF.

The V and J genes are TRBV2 and TRBJ1-5; the D gene is possibly TRBD1 (6 bases). The V and J ends lost 6 bases and 7 bases respectively, with 19 bases between them. The CDR3 consists of 15 residues. Germline CDR1 SNHLY, CDR2 FYNNEI. For the CDR3, the DNA is TGTGCCAGCAGACCCGGGGGGCAGGGCTGGCAGCCCCAGCATTTT. This translates into CASRPGGQGWQPQHF.

The chain uses TRBV6-5 and TRBJ2-7; 9 bases are shared with TRBD1. Germline lookup yields CDR1 MNHEY and CDR2 SVGAGI. The V and J ends lost 2 bases and 5 bases, in that order; junction bases with no gene match: 4. The CDR3 extends over 14 amino acids. The CDR3 coding sequence is TGTGCCAGCAGTTACGGGACAGGGCTGAACGAGCAGTACTTC. Its protein is CASSYGTGLNEQYF.

With regard to this clone: The same CDR3 arises from other DNA sequences in this sample as well. This sequence joins TRBV27 and TRBJ2-5; D is perhaps TRBD1 or TRBD2 (6 bases each). Looked up from germline, CDR1 is MNHEY and CDR2 is SMNVEV (reference sequence). Trimming shortened V by 6 bases and J by 5 bases, and 16 bases separated the two germline ends. The CDR3 totals 14 residues. CDR3 protein: CASSLQGGGETQYF. The CDR3 DNA reads TGTGCCAGCAGCCTACAGGGAGGAGGGGAGACCCAGTACTTC.

The genes are TRBV7-2 and TRBJ2-3; 7 bases map to TRBD2. The CDR3 runs 16 residues. J was trimmed by 0 bases and V by 1 base; bases with no gene match: 4. The germline V gene has CDR1 SGHTA and CDR2 FQGNSA. The CDR3 region has the DNA TGTGCCAGCAGCTTAGTACTAGCGCTAAGCACAGATACGCAGTATTTT. Translation: CASSLVLALSTDTQYF.

The chain uses TRBV2 and TRBJ1-2; unclear D gene. The V gene's germline CDR1 is SNHLY and CDR2 FYNNEI. The CDR3 loop spans 13 amino acids. The V end lost 2 bases, the J end lost 8 bases, and 12 bases lay between the germline ends. The CDR3 region has the DNA TGTGCCAGCAGTGAATTAGGGTCTGACGGCTACACCTTC. It yields the protein CASSELGSDGYTF.

The chain uses TRBV6-5 and TRBJ2-1, with D unresolved. The V and J ends lost 2 bases and 4 bases respectively, with 12 bases between them. The germline V gene has CDR1 MNHEY and CDR2 SVGAGI. This CDR3 has 15 amino acids. The CDR3 loop reads CASSYDPWKYNEQFF. CDR3 coding DNA: TGTGCCAGCAGTTACGATCCTTGGAAGTACAATGAGCAGTTCTTC.

The J gene is TRBJ2-6, the V gene TRBV27, with 7 bases matching TRBD1. Germline CDR1 MNHEY, CDR2 SMNVEV (reference sequence). The CDR3 covers 16 residues. V lost 6 bases and J lost 4; bases outside the gene matches: 9. CDR3 sequence reads: CASSDTGEKGANVLTF. The CDR3 coding sequence is TGTGCCAGCAGCGATACAGGGGAAAAAGGGGCCAACGTCCTGACTTTC.

The rearrangement links TRBV7-9 to TRBJ1-4, with D uncertain. Germline loops: CDR1 SEHNR, CDR2 FQNEAQ (reference sequence). The CDR3 extends over 11 amino acids. Trimming shortened V by 5 bases and J by 12 bases, and 10 bases separated the two germline ends. CDR3 bases: TGTGCCAGCAGCATCACTGGGGAACTGTTTTTT. It encodes CASSITGELFF.